This is a list of T cell receptor beta chains from one sample in a study of cytomegalovirus exposure and HLA in healthy donors. Clones were read by immunoSEQ multiplex PCR, and TCRdb kept only the in-frame ones, dropping some. The sample records roughly 62,000 clones, about 91% being singletons. Sequenced input: PBMCs. All receptors come from a woman aged 25 to 39 in good health and CMV-seronegative. Both conserved end residues are part of each CDR3. D genes are given only for firm matches. Size is stated for part of the rows, as once, few or many counts, or as a class when the clone is expanded.

-	-	TRBV27	TRBJ2-3	TGTGCCAGCAGTAGCTGGGATACGCAGTATTTT	CASSSWDTQYF
TRBD1	-	TRBV27	TRBJ1-2	TGTGCCAGCAGGGGGACAGGATCGTATGGCTACACCTTC	CASRGTGSYGYTF
-	-	TRBV11-2	TRBJ2-7	TGTGCCAGCAGCTTAGTGATGTCAGGGATTCCCTACGAGCAGTACTTC	CASSLVMSGIPYEQYF
-	-	TRBV7-7	TRBJ2-3	TGTGCTAGCAGCTTAGGCGACTCGTATACAGATACGCAGTATTTT	CASSLGDSYTDTQYF
TRBD2	-	TRBV7-2	TRBJ2-3	TGTGCCAGCAGCTTTCTAGCGGGAGTTGCAGATACGCAGTATTTT	CASSFLAGVADTQYF
TRBD1	once	TRBV7-9	TRBJ1-1	TGTGCCAGCACCGCCCAGACAGGGTCGGGGAACACTGAAGCTTTCTTT	CASTAQTGSGNTEAFF
-	-	TRBV9	TRBJ1-3	TGTGCCAGCAGCGTAGATCGCAGAAGCTCTGGAAACACCATATATTTT	CASSVDRRSSGNTIYF
TRBD2	once	TRBV30	TRBJ2-7	TGTGCCTGGAGTTTCCTGATCGGGGGGGGTTGGGAGCAGTACTTC	CAWSFLIGGGWEQYF
TRBD1	-	TRBV19	TRBJ1-4	TGTGCCACTGGACAGGGCCGACGGGAAAAACTGTTTTTT	CATGQGRREKLFF
TRBD2	-	TRBV5-4	TRBJ2-5	TGTGCCAGCAGCCCCGGACTAGCGGGAGGGACCGAGACCCAGTACTTC	CASSPGLAGGTETQYF
-	once	TRBV9	TRBJ2-2	TGTGCCAGCAGCGTAGTGGGACAGAACACCGGGGAGCTGTTTTTT	CASSVVGQNTGELFF
TRBD1	-	TRBV5-1	TRBJ1-1	TGCGCCAGCAGCTTGGCGGACAGGGGGAACACTGAAGCTTTCTTT	CASSLADRGNTEAFF
TRBD2	once	TRBV6-5	TRBJ2-7	TGTGCCAGCAGGGAACTAGCGGGAGCCGAGCAGTACTTC	CASRELAGAEQYF
-	-	TRBV7-9	TRBJ1-4	TGTGCCAGCAGCTTAGGTGTAGGAGCAACTAATGAAAAACTGTTTTTT	CASSLGVGATNEKLFF
TRBD2	-	TRBV7-6	TRBJ2-1	TGTGCCAGCAGCTTAGCCCCTAGCGGGGGGTACAATGAGCAGTTCTTC	CASSLAPSGGYNEQFF
-	-	TRBV7-8	TRBJ1-4	TGTGCCAGCAGCCTCAGCAGGTTAAATGAAAAACTGTTTTTT	CASSLSRLNEKLFF
-	-	TRBV28	TRBJ2-7	TGTGCCAGCAGTGCAACGGTAACATTCAGGCCCGAGCAGTACTTC	CASSATVTFRPEQYF
-	-	TRBV7-2	TRBJ2-2	TGTGCCAGCAGCTTAAGTTATCGGCGGTGGAACACCGGGGAGCTGTTTTTT	CASSLSYRRWNTGELFF
TRBD2	-	TRBV19	TRBJ2-2	TGTGCCAGTAGCCTGAGGGCGGGGGCGAACACCGGGGAGCTGTTTTTT	CASSLRAGANTGELFF
-	-	TRBV4-3	TRBJ2-5	TGCGCCAGCAGCCAAGAGGGGCGGCAAGAGACCCAGTACTTC	CASSQEGRQETQYF
-	-	TRBV27	TRBJ1-2	TGTGCCAGCAGTAGCGGGGGGGCAGGTAACTATGGCTACACCTTC	CASSSGGAGNYGYTF
TRBD1	-	TRBV27	TRBJ1-5	TGTGCCAGCAGTGTCACACAGGGGAATCAGCCCCAGCATTTT	CASSVTQGNQPQHF
-	-	TRBV6-1	TRBJ2-2	TGTGCCAGCAGTGAAACTGTCGGGGAGCTGTTTTTT	CASSETVGELFF
TRBD2	-	TRBV6-1	TRBJ2-7	TGTGCCAGCAGAGAGGGACTAGCGGGAGTCCACGAGCAGTACTTC	CASREGLAGVHEQYF
TRBD2	-	TRBV15	TRBJ2-7	TGTGCCACCAGCAGTGTATCTGGACTAGCGGGACCCTACGAGCAGTACTTC	CATSSVSGLAGPYEQYF
TRBD1	-	TRBV9	TRBJ1-5	TGTGCCAGCAGCCCTCAGGGACAGAGCAATCAGCCCCAGCATTTT	CASSPQGQSNQPQHF
-	-	TRBV18	TRBJ1-3	TGTGCCAGCTCACCTCCGGGGAATATCGGAAACACCATATATTTT	CASSPPGNIGNTIYF
TRBD2	-	TRBV29-1	TRBJ2-7	TGCAGCGTTGTCTCGGGGGGAACCTACGAGCAGTACTTC	CSVVSGGTYEQYF
TRBD2	once	TRBV6-4	TRBJ2-1	TGTGCCAGCAGTGAGGATAGCGGGAGATGGGATGAGCAGTTCTTC	CASSEDSGRWDEQFF
TRBD2	-	TRBV7-3	TRBJ2-5	TGTGCCAGCAGCTGGGGACTAGCGGGAAACTATTTAAAGGGGGAGACCCAGTACTTC	CASSWGLAGNYLKGETQYF
-	few	TRBV18	TRBJ1-2	TGTGCCAGCTCAAATGACAGAAACTATGGCTACACCTTC	CASSNDRNYGYTF
TRBD2	-	TRBV7-9	TRBJ2-1	TGTGCCAGCAGCTTATTGCCTACTAGCGGAAGGGGGGACAATGAGCAGTTCTTC	CASSLLPTSGRGDNEQFF
-	-	TRBV7-9	TRBJ1-1	TGTGCCAGCAGCTTACAGGGGAGTACTGAAGCTTTCTTT	CASSLQGSTEAFF
TRBD1	-	TRBV5-6	TRBJ1-1	TGTGCCAGCAGCGTGACAGGGGTTCTACCCGAAGCTTTCTTT	CASSVTGVLPEAFF
-	once	TRBV6-1	TRBJ1-5	TGTGCCAGCAGGTACGCAGGGAGCAATCAGCCCCAGCATTTT	CASRYAGSNQPQHF
-	-	TRBV4-2	TRBJ2-1	TGTGCCAGCAGCTCTTCTGGGGCTAGTTCGAATGAGCAGTTCTTC	CASSSSGASSNEQFF
TRBD1	-	TRBV7-2	TRBJ2-1	TGTGCCAGCAGCTTGGGTTGGACAGGGGGATTTTACAATGAGCAGTTCTTC	CASSLGWTGGFYNEQFF
-	-	TRBV28	TRBJ2-3	TGTGCCAGCACCCCCCCCCTCCCCACTAGCACAGATACGCAGTATTTT	CASTPPLPTSTDTQYF
TRBD1	-	TRBV5-1	TRBJ2-1	TGCGCCAGCAGCTTGGTGGCAGGGGGCAATGAGCAGTTCTTC	CASSLVAGGNEQFF
TRBD2	-	TRBV5-1	TRBJ2-5	TGCGCCAGCAGCCCAGGACTAGCGGGAGGGCCGGAGGAGACCCAGTACTTC	CASSPGLAGGPEETQYF
TRBD1	-	TRBV28	TRBJ2-1	TGTGCCAGCAGTCCCGCCGGGACAGGGGCCTACAATGAGCAGTTCTTC	CASSPAGTGAYNEQFF
TRBD1	-	TRBV2	TRBJ1-5	TGTGCCAGCTCCGGGACAGGGAATCAGCCCCAGCATTTT	CASSGTGNQPQHF
-	-	TRBV30	TRBJ2-2	TGTGCCTGGAGTGTGGCTAGCGAGAACACCGGGGAGCTGTTTTTT	CAWSVASENTGELFF
-	-	TRBV4-2	TRBJ2-3	TGTGCCAGCAGCCAAGACCGGGATCCGCAGTATTTT	CASSQDRDPQYF
-	-	TRBV5-5	TRBJ1-1	TGTGCCAGCAGCTTGGGCTACAGGGCCACTGAAGCTTTCTTT	CASSLGYRATEAFF
TRBD1	-	TRBV30	TRBJ1-5	TGTGCCTGGAGTACGGACAGGGGGTTAAATCAGCCCCAGCATTTT	CAWSTDRGLNQPQHF
TRBD2	-	TRBV4-1	TRBJ2-2	TGCGCCAGCAGCCAGGGACTAGCGAACACCGGGGAGCTGTTTTTT	CASSQGLANTGELFF
TRBD1	once	TRBV6-1	TRBJ1-1	TGTGCCAGCAGTGGGGGAGGCAGGGGGTTGAACACTGAAGCTTTCTTT	CASSGGGRGLNTEAFF
TRBD2	-	TRBV2	TRBJ2-1	TGTGCCAGCAGTTTACTAGCGGGAGGGCTAAATGAGCAGTTCTTC	CASSLLAGGLNEQFF
-	once	TRBV6-6	TRBJ1-3	TGTGCCAGCGCCCTAGAGGGTGGAAACACCATATATTTT	CASALEGGNTIYF
-	-	TRBV7-9	TRBJ1-3	TGTGCCAGCAGCTTAGAGGAGGGGATCTCTGGAAACACCATATATTTT	CASSLEEGISGNTIYF
TRBD2	-	TRBV6-4	TRBJ2-1	TGTGCCAGCAGTCTTCAACTAGCGGGCTACAATGAGCAGTTCTTC	CASSLQLAGYNEQFF
TRBD2	-	TRBV4-2	TRBJ2-3	TGTGCCAGCAGCCAAGAACTAGCGGTCACAGATACGCAGTATTTT	CASSQELAVTDTQYF